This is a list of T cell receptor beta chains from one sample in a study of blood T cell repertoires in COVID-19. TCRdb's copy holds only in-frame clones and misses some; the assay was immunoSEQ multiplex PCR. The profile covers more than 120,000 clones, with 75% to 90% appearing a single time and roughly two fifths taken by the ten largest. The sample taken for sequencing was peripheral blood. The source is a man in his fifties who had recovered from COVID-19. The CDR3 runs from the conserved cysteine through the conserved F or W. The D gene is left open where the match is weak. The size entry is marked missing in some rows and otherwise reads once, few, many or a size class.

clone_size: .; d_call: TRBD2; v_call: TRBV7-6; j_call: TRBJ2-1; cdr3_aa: CASSFPRLARFNEQFF; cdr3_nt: TGTGCCAGCAGCTTCCCCCGACTAGCGCGATTCAATGAGCAGTTCTTC
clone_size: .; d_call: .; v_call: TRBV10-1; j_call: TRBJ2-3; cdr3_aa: CARWKCRQTSTDTQYF; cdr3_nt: TGCGCCAGATGGAAGTGCAGACAGACTAGCACAGATACGCAGTATTTT
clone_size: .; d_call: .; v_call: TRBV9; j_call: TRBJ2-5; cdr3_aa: CASSLRLDKETQYF; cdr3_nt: TGTGCCAGCAGCTTGCGACTAGATAAAGAGACCCAGTACTTC
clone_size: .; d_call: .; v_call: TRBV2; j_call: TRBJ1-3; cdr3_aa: CASSENSIGSGNTIYF; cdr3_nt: TGTGCCAGCAGTGAAAACAGTATAGGCTCTGGAAACACCATATATTTT
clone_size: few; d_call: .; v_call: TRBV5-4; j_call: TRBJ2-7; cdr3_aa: CASSSYSEQYF; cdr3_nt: TGTGCCAGCAGCTCGTATAGCGAGCAGTACTTC
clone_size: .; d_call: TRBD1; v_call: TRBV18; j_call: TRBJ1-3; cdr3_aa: CASSAGTVTSGNTIYF; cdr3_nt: TGTGCCAGCTCAGCAGGGACAGTGACCTCTGGAAACACCATATATTTT
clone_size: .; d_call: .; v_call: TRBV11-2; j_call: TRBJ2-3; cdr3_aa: CASSLEGGRTDTQYF; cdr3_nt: TGTGCCAGCAGCTTAGAGGGGGGGCGCACAGATACGCAGTATTTT
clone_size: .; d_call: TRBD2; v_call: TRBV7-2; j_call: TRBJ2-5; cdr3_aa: CASSSKRLAGPGETQYF; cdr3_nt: TGTGCCAGCAGCTCCAAAAGACTAGCGGGGCCCGGGGAGACCCAGTACTTC
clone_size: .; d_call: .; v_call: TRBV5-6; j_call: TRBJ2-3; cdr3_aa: CASSPGGGSTDTQYF; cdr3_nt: TGTGCCAGCAGCCCCGGCGGGGGCAGCACAGATACGCAGTATTTT
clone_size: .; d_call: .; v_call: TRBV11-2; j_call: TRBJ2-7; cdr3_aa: CASSLDNYEQYF; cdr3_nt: TGTGCCAGCAGCTTAGACAACTACGAGCAGTACTTC
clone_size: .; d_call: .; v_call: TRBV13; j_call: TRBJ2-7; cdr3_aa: CASSLTGTQNSYEQYF; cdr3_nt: TGTGCCAGCAGCTTAACCGGCACACAGAACTCCTACGAGCAGTACTTC
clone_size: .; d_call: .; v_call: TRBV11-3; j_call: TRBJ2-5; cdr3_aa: CASRSSGEETQYF; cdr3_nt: TGTGCCAGCAGGTCCTCAGGGGAAGAGACCCAGTACTTC
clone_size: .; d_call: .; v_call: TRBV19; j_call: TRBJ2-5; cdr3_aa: CASRQDRIGETQYF; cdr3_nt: TGTGCCAGTAGACAAGACAGGATCGGAGAGACCCAGTACTTC
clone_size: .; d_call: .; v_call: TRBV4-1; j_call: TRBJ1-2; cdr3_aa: CASSQERRQAYGYTF; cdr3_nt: TGCGCCAGCAGCCAAGAACGTAGGCAGGCCTATGGCTACACCTTC
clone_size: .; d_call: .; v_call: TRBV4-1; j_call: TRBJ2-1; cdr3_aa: CASSHQGRARGPSYNEQFF; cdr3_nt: TGCGCCAGCAGCCACCAAGGGCGGGCGCGGGGGCCCTCCTACAATGAGCAGTTCTTC
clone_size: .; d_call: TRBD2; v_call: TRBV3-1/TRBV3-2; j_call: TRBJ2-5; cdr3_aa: CASSLHSGAYQETQYF; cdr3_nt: TGTGCCAGCAGCTTACATAGCGGGGCGTACCAAGAGACCCAGTACTTC
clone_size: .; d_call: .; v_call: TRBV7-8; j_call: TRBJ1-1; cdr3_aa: CASSLALAGPTEAFF; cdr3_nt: TGTGCCAGCAGCTTAGCCCTGGCAGGGCCCACTGAAGCTTTCTTT
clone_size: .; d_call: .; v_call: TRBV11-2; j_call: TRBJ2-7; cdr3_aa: CASSLEARGDEQYF; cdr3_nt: TGTGCCAGCAGCTTAGAAGCCAGAGGAGACGAGCAGTACTTC
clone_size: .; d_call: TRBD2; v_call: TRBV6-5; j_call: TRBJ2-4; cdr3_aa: CASSYLGPGGIQYF; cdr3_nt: TGTGCCAGCAGTTACTTAGGACCGGGGGGCATTCAGTACTTC
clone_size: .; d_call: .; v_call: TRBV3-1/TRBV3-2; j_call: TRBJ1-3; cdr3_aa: CASSLTAAGIGNTIYF; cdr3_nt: TGTGCCAGCAGCCTTACCGCGGCGGGGATCGGAAACACCATATATTTT